The 9 T cell receptor beta chains reported below all come from one sample, sequenced in a study of cytomegalovirus exposure and HLA in healthy donors. The PCR employed 60 Vbeta primers together with 13 Jbeta primers. The data were produced by immunoSEQ multiplex PCR, yet TCRdb's version contains in-frame clones alone and is incomplete. The sample gives roughly 100,000 clones, around 60% of which show up once; about 3.5% is in the top ten. The specimen was PBMCs. The receptors come from a woman aged 50 to 60 in good health and CMV-seronegative.

CDR3 in amino acids: CASSLVSGSIGTQYF. As DNA, the CDR3 is TGTGCCAGCAGCTTAGTCTCCGGGTCCATAGGGACCCAGTACTTC. V gene TRBV11-2 combines with J gene TRBJ2-5; D remains unclear. Germline V lookup: CDR1 SGHAT, CDR2 FQNNGV. Trimming cost V 1 base and J 7 bases, with 16 bases left between them. The CDR3 totals 15 residues.

The chain employs TRBV5-4 and TRBJ2-5, with D unresolved. The V end was cut by 2 bases, the J end by 4 bases, with 9 bases between. The CDR3 runs to 13 residues. CDR1 and CDR2 (germline): SGHNT, YYREEE (reference sequence). The CDR3 here is CASSLSSPETQYF. The CDR3 nucleotides read TGTGCCAGCAGCTTAAGTAGCCCAGAGACCCAGTACTTC.

The V gene is TRBV4-2, the J gene TRBJ2-1; D is possibly TRBD2 (6 bases). Trimming left V 1 base short and J 7 bases short, with 17 bases between. The CDR3 length is 16 residues. Germline V gene data show CDR1 as LGHNA and CDR2 as YNFKEQ. CDR3 DNA sequence: TGTGCCAGCAGCCAAGGTGGGTCGGGAGCCTGGAATGAGCAGTTCTTC. Amino acid sequence: CASSQGGSGAWNEQFF.

The chain recombines TRBV7-2 with TRBJ2-7; D unclear. V lost 8 bases to trimming and J lost 6 bases, with 14 bases between them. The CDR3 runs 12 residues. CDR1 and CDR2 (germline): SGHTA, FQGNSA. In DNA, the CDR3 is TGTGCCAGCCCCTACCTCGTAAGCGAGCAGTACTTC. This sequence encodes CASPYLVSEQYF. Full variable domain (missing parts from reference TRBV7-2 and TRBJ2-7): GAGVSQSPSNKVTEKGKDVELRCDPISGHTALYWYRQSLGQGLEFLIYFQGNSAPDKSGLPSDRFSAERTGGSVSTLTIQRTQQEDSAVYLCASPYLVSEQYFGPGTRLTVT.

The rearrangement uses TRBV29-1 and TRBJ2-3; 9 bases line up with TRBD2. Germline values: CDR1 SQVTM, CDR2 ANQGSEA. The CDR3 totals 16 residues. J lost 0 bases, V lost 4 bases, and 8 bases had no gene match. CDR3 nucleotide sequence: TGCAGCGTTGGAAGTAGCGGGGGAACTAGCACAGATACGCAGTATTTT. Translated: CSVGSSGGTSTDTQYF.

The V call is TRBV28, the J call TRBJ1-2, with D possibly being TRBD1 (6 bases). The CDR3 has 15 amino acids. Germline V gene sequence: CDR1 MDHEN, CDR2 SYDVKM. Trimming left V 6 bases short and J 1 base short, with 15 bases between. Here the CDR3 DNA reads TGTGCCAGCAGGCTGAGGGGGGGGATTAACTATGGCTACACCTTC. Residues: CASRLRGGINYGYTF.

The rearrangement uses TRBV6-1 and TRBJ2-7, with 9 bases matching TRBD1. The germline V gene has CDR1 MNHNS and CDR2 SASEGT. Trimming took 5 bases from V and 2 from J; bases not matched to a gene: 10. The CDR3 runs to 16 residues. The CDR3 region is CASSQVPGQGAYEQYF. CDR3 coding DNA: TGTGCCAGCAGTCAAGTACCGGGACAGGGAGCCTACGAGCAGTACTTC.

The chain uses TRBV5-1 and TRBJ2-1; maybe TRBD2 (6 bases). Trimming removed 2 bases at V and 0 bases at J, with 9 bases between. The CDR3 covers 15 residues. The germline V gene encodes CDR1 SGHRS and CDR2 YFSETQ. CDR3: CASSFTGDSYNEQFF. CDR3 nucleotide sequence: TGCGCCAGCAGCTTTACGGGGGACTCCTACAATGAGCAGTTCTTC.

The chain links TRBV15 to TRBJ2-3, with 10 bases fitting TRBD1. Germline-derived CDR1 and CDR2 are LNHNV and YYDKDF (reference sequence). This CDR3 contains 17 residues. Unmatched junction bases numbered 10, after V lost 2 bases and J lost 5 bases. The CDR3 loop reads CATSRSRPGQGIDTQYF. CDR3 sequence (DNA): TGTGCCACCAGCAGATCGCGACCGGGACAGGGGATAGATACGCAGTATTTT.